This T cell receptor beta chain stems from a study of immunodeficiency (dated by TCRdb to the late 2010s). About the investigation overall: Repertoire analysis was done to look for VDJ recombination defects and oligoclonality.

Genomic DNA was extracted with the QIAamp DNA Blood Mini Kit and sent for immunoSEQ repertoire analysis. Using a standard quantity of genomic DNA template, multiplex PCR was run to amplify the CDR3 regions. The PCR products underwent sequencing on an Illumina platform. In the source study's methods: Sequences were aligned to a reference, with V, D and J gene definitions taken from IMGT. To get rid of PCR and sequencing errors, closely related sequences were merged using a nearest-neighbor clustering algorithm. V, D and J usage was analyzed in productive unique and total sequences using ImmunoSEQ Analyzer tools and R version 3.6.1. This is the immuneACCESS table as TCRdb keeps it, with only in-frame sequences that have V and J called. A part of the clones is gone; compared with another copy, unresolved V genes explain less than half, and the rest is unexplained. V and J calls and clone size are given by that table; D and trimming were obtained from the DNA. The sample records about 800 clones, around nine tenths of which are singletons. The ten largest clonotypes hold 1.9% of the sample.

Before TCR sequencing, CD3+CD4+ T cells were sorted from fresh PBMCs. Findings and caveats that apply to the study as a whole: Entropy comparisons showed n=3 (open circles) for patients versus healthy controls; a thymic development effect was only suggested as possible. V-J pairing and productive entropy in CD4+ T cells appeared similar in patients and controls. Severe oligoclonality, as judged by top-100 and total clonotype frequencies, was observed in patient CD8+ T cells but not in patient CD4+ T cells.

CDR1 and CDR2 are drawn from the germline V gene: KGHDR, SFDVKD. The CDR3 runs 12 amino acids, cysteine and phenylalanine included. CDR3 DNA is the only sequence kept; it has 36 bases, read in frame from the first base. V lost 4 bases and J lost 3 bases; the stretch between them is 5 bases long. This clone appeared a few times. Its antigen has not been determined. Base-call qualities are not available, and no considerably larger clone is one nucleotide away. This receptor was identified in a human donor in good health. Recombination connected TRBV24-1 to TRBJ1-1, with no D gene named confidently. Source material: CD4+ T cells from blood. The nucleotide sequence is TGTGCCACCAGTGACCAGGACACTGAAGCTTTCTTT. The encoded protein is CATSDQDTEAFF.